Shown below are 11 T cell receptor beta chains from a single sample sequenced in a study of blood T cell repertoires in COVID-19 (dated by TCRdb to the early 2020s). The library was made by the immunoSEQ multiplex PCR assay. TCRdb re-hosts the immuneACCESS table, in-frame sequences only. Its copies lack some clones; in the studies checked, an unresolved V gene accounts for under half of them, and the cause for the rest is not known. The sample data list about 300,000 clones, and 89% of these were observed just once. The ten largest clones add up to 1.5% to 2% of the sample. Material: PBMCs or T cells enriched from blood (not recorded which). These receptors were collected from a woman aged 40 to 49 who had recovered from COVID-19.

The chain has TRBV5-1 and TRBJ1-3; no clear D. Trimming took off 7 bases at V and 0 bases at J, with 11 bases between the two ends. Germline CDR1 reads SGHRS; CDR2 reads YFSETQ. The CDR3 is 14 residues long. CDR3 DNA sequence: TGCGCCAGCGGGGAAGGGAGCTCTGGAAACACCATATATTTT. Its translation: CASGEGSSGNTIYF.

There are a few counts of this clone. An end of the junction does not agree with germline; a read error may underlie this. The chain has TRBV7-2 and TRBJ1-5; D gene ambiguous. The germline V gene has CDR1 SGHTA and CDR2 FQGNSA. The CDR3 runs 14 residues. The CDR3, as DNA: TGTGCCAGCAGCGGAGGACGTAGCTATCAGCCCCAGCATTTT. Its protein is CASSGGRSYQPQHF.

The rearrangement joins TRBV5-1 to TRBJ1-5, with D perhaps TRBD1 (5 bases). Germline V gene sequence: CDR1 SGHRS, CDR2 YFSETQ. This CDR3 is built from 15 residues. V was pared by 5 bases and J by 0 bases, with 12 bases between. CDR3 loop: CASRQDGNSNQPQHF. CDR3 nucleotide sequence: TGCGCCAGCAGACAGGACGGAAATAGCAATCAGCCCCAGCATTTT.

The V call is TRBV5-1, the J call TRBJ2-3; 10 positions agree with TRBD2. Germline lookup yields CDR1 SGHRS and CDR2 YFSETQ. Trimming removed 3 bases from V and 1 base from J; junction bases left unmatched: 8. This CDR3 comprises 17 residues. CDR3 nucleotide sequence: TGCGCCAGCAGCTCCCTGTCCCTAGCGGGGGGCACAGATACGCAGTATTTT. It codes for CASSSLSLAGGTDTQYF.

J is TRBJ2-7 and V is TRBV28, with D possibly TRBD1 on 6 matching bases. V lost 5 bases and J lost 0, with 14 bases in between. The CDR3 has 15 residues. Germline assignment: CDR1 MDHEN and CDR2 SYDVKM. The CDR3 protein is CASSPGDRSSYEQYF. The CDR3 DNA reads TGTGCCAGCAGTCCAGGGGACCGGAGCTCCTACGAGCAGTACTTC. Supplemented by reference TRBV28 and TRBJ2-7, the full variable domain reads DVKVTQSSRYLVKRTGEKVFLECVQDMDHENMFWYRQDPGLGLRLIYFSYDVKMKEKGDIPEGYSVSREKKERFSLILESASTNQTSMYLCASSPGDRSSYEQYFGPGTRLTVT.

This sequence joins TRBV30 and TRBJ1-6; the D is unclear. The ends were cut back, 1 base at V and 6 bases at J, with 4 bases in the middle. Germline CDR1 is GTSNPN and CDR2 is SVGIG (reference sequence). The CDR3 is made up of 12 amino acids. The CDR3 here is CAWSGSNSPLHF. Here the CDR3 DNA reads TGTGCCTGGAGTGGCAGTAATTCACCCCTCCACTTT.

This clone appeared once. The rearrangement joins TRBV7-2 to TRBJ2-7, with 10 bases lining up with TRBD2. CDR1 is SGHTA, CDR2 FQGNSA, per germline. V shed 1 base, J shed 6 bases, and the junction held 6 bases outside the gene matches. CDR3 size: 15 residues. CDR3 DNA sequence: TGTGCCAGCAGCTTAGGACTAGCGGGCGGAGCCGAGCAGTACTTC. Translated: CASSLGLAGGAEQYF.

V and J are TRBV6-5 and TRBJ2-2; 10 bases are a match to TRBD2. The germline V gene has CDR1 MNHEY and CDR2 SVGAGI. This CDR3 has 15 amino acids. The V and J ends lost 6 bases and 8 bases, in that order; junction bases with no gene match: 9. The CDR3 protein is CASRLAGGPSGELFF. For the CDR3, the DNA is TGTGCCAGCAGATTAGCGGGGGGACCCTCTGGGGAGCTGTTTTTT.

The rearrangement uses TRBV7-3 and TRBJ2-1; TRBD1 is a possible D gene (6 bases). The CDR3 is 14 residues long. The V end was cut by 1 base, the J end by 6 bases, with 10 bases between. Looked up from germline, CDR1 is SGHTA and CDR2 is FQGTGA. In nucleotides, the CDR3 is TGTGCCAGCAGCTTAATGGACAGTAGCAATGAGCAGTTCTTC. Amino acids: CASSLMDSSNEQFF.

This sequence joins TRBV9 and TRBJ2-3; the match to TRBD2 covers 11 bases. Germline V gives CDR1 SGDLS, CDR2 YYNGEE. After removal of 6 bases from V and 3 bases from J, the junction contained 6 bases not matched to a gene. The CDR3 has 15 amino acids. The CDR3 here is CASNPSSGRTDTQYF. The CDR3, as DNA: TGTGCCAGCAACCCATCTAGCGGGAGGACAGATACGCAGTATTTT.

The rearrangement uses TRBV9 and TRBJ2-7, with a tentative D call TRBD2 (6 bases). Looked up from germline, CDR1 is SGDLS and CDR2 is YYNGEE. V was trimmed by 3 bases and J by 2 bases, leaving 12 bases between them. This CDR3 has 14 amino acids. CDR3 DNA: TGTGCCAGCAGCGCCCACCGGGAGACCTACGAGCAGTACTTC. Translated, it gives CASSAHRETYEQYF.